The entry below describes one T cell receptor (beta chain). The data derive from a study of blood T cell repertoires in COVID-19. Assay: immunoSEQ multiplex PCR; the TCRdb copy retains only in-frame clones and omits some. The table includes 400,000 to 450,000 clones, 80% to 90% detected once. Two negative PCRs, clearance, or symptom resolution had been documented for recovered Cohort 3 donors. V lost 6 bases, J lost 2 bases, and 10 bases lay in between. Germline lookup yields CDR1 MNHEY and CDR2 SMNVEV (reference sequence). This CDR3 spans 13 amino acids. The sequence derives from a man younger than 40 who had recovered from COVID-19. The chain couples TRBV27 to TRBJ1-1; D unclear. The specimen was PBMCs or T cells enriched from blood (not recorded which). The CDR3 loop reads CASRPGYNTEAFF. DNA of the CDR3: TGTGCCAGCAGACCCGGGTACAACACTGAAGCTTTCTTT.